The present T cell receptor (beta chain) was sequenced within a study of blood T cell repertoires in COVID-19. Study-level information: Specimens from acute and convalescent COVID-19 originated in the United States, Italy and Spain.

This clone was counted between two and nine times. As processed by the authors: The assay estimated nucleated cells by amplifying reference gene primers. The protocol was immunoSEQ multiplex PCR, while the TCRdb copy is restricted to in-frame clones and leaves out a portion. The V and J calls and clone size come from that table; D and trimming were worked out from the DNA. The profile shows 200,000 to 300,000 clones, roughly 90% of them singletons. The CDR3 is 15 residues long. Germline V gives CDR1 MNHEY, CDR2 SVGEGT. Trimming removed 2 bases from V and 4 bases from J, with 14 bases in between. The origin of this receptor is a man aged 30-40 years with active or convalescent COVID-19. Sequences were obtained from peripheral blood. The V and J genes are TRBV6-2 or TRBV6-3 and TRBJ1-1, with a weak D call TRBD1 (5 bases). The CDR3, as DNA: TGTGCCAGCAGTTACGGTGGGACTCTAGCCACTGAAGCTTTCTTT. Its translation is CASSYGGTLATEAFF.